The 23 T cell receptor beta chains in this list originate from one sample, sequenced in a study of read filtering for tumor transcriptome and immune sequencing. Molecular barcoded adaptors covering alpha/delta and beta/gamma chains were used on about 390 ng RNA. Each CDR3 protein is one row after TCRdb ran MiXCR on the reads. The profile covers almost 40,000 distinct CDR3 sequences, with roughly 15% appearing a single time and around 19% taken by the ten largest. Sequencing input: a population of CD138-negative cells sorted from bone marrow. Every receptor here comes from a donor at least 40 years old with multiple myeloma.

This clonotype appeared many times. This CDR3 reads CASSLRQDSDTQYF. The CDR3 nucleotides are TGTGCCAGCAGCTTGAGGCAGGACTCAGATACGCAGTATTTT. V and J are TRBV5-4 and TRBJ2-3; D is possibly TRBD2 (5 bases). Between the trimmed V and J ends, which lost 1 base and 4 bases, there was a span of 10 bases. CDR3 size: 14 residues. Germline loops: CDR1 SGHNT, CDR2 YYREEE (reference sequence). Together with reference TRBV5-4 and TRBJ2-3, the CDR3 gives the full variable domain: ETGVTQSPTHLIKTRGQQVTLRCSSQSGHNTVSWYQQALGQGPQFIFQYYREEENGRGNFPPRFSGLQFPNYSSELNVNALELDDSALYLCASSLRQDSDTQYFGPGTRLTVL.

This clonotype was recorded at least ten times. The chain carries TRBV19 and TRBJ2-7, with D possibly called TRBD1 or TRBD2 (5 bases each). The V end was cut by 5 bases, the J end by 3 bases, with 11 bases between. The CDR3 consists of 13 residues. The germline V gene has CDR1 LNHDA and CDR2 SQIVND (reference sequence). The CDR3 nucleotides read TGTGCCAGTAGTTCCGGGGCACGCTACGAGCAGTACTTC. Its protein is CASSSGARYEQYF. Full variable domain (outside the CDR3, taken from reference TRBV19 and TRBJ2-7): DGGITQSPKYLFRKEGQNVTLSCEQNLNHDAMYWYRQDPGQGLRLIYYSQIVNDFQKGDIAEGYSVSREKKESFPLTVTSAQKNPTAFYLCASSSGARYEQYFGPGTRLTVT.

This clonotype was counted only a few times. This chain connects TRBV5-1 to TRBJ2-5; D remains ambiguous. The CDR3 is made up of 15 amino acids. Germline assignment: CDR1 SGHRS and CDR2 YFSETQ. V was trimmed by 4 bases and J by 2 bases, leaving 15 bases between them. CDR3 amino acids: CASSRSSRAQETQYF. CDR3 coding DNA: TGCGCCAGCAGCCGATCTAGTAGGGCACAAGAGACCCAGTACTTC.

This clonotype occurred many times. This rearrangement joins TRBV6-1 to TRBJ1-5; D is unresolved. From germline, CDR1 is MNHNS and CDR2 SASEGT. This CDR3 region has 13 residues. V was cut by 7 bases and J by 6 bases, with 13 bases left in between. Written as DNA, the CDR3 is TGTGCCAGCACTCGGACTGCCTTTCAGCCCCAGCATTTT. It specifies CASTRTAFQPQHF.

This clonotype showed up many times. CDR3 protein: CASSLARYEQYF. CDR3 DNA: TGTGCCAGCAGCTTAGCCCGGTACGAGCAGTACTTC. This chain links TRBV11-2 with TRBJ2-7, with D hard to call. Germline V CDR1 and CDR2: SGHAT, FQNNGV. The CDR3 runs to 12 residues. Trimming stripped 1 base from V and 4 bases from J, with 5 bases between.

About this clonotype: This may arise from a read error, as a much more abundant clone is one base away. This sequence joins TRBV6-6 and TRBJ1-1; the D gene is possibly TRBD1 (6 bases). Germline CDR1 MNHNY, CDR2 SVGAGI (reference sequence). There are 15 residues in the CDR3. CDR3 sequence (DNA): TGTGCCAGCAGTACCACAGGGTCCATGAACGCTGAAGCTTTCTTT. Protein product: CASSTTGSMNAEAFF.

This clonotype was detected many times. The chain couples TRBV4-1 to TRBJ2-5, with 11 bases that match TRBD2. The CDR3 extends over 18 amino acids. V shed 6 bases and J 3 bases; nucleotides not matched to a gene: 15. Germline-derived CDR1 and CDR2 are MGHRA and YSYEKL. CDR3 amino acids: CASSHRLAGPVMEETQYF. The CDR3, as DNA: TGCGCCAGCAGTCACCGACTAGCGGGGCCGGTGATGGAAGAGACCCAGTACTTC.

V usage is TRBV19 and J usage is TRBJ2-6; D unresolved. The germline V gene encodes CDR1 LNHDA and CDR2 SQIVND (reference sequence). The CDR3 runs to 12 residues. V was cut by 7 bases and J by 2 bases, with 3 bases left in between. The CDR3 region has the DNA TGTGCCAGTAAGACTGGGGCCAACGTCCTGACTTTC. The encoded protein is CASKTGANVLTF.

In its sample, this clonotype ranks as medium-sized. The chain combines TRBV10-3 with TRBJ2-1, with D perhaps matching TRBD1 (6 bases). Trimming left V 6 bases short and J 9 bases short, with 12 bases between. The germline CDR1 and CDR2 sequences are ENHRY and SYGVKD. The CDR3 is 12 amino acids. CDR3 region: CAISLNRVEQFF. CDR3 in DNA: TGTGCCATCAGCCTAAACAGGGTTGAGCAGTTCTTC.

This clonotype was detected only a few times. V gene TRBV12-3 or TRBV12-4 combines with J gene TRBJ2-5, with D tentatively TRBD2 (5 bases). V was clipped by 7 bases and J by 5 bases, with 14 bases between them. This CDR3 is 13 amino acids long. The CDR3 is CASTRAGGETQYF. The CDR3 nucleotides read TGTGCCAGCACTCGGGCGGGTGGGGAGACCCAGTACTTC.

About this clonotype: Relative to the germline gene, one junction end is altered; a read error may explain this. This chain connects TRBV4-1 to TRBJ2-3; 9 bases are a match to TRBD1. Germline V gives CDR1 MGHRA, CDR2 YSYEKL. The CDR3 spans 17 residues. CDR3 loop: CASSQLAGTGLTDTQYF. Here the CDR3 DNA reads TGCGCCAGCAGCCAACTTGCCGGGACAGGGCTCACAGATACACAGTATTTT.

This clonotype came up many times. V is TRBV19 and J is TRBJ2-1; D is possibly TRBD1 (6 bases). Trimming left V 5 bases short and J 1 base short, with 12 bases between. Germline V gene sequence: CDR1 LNHDA, CDR2 SQIVND (reference sequence). This CDR3 contains 15 residues. CDR3 amino acids: CASSPGHSSYNEQFF. CDR3 nucleotide sequence: TGTGCCAGTAGTCCGGGACATAGTTCCTACAATGAGCAGTTCTTC.

As regards this clonotype: A read error may explain this, as a much larger clone is one base away. This chain uses TRBV20-1 with TRBJ1-2; D unclear. The CDR3 runs 12 residues. The germline V and J ends were trimmed by 8 bases and 2 bases, with 12 bases remaining between them. Germline CDR1 reads DFQATT; CDR2 reads SNEGSKA (reference sequence). The CDR3 region is CSSGEGNYGYTF. The CDR3 nucleotides read TGCAGTAGCGGGGAGGGAAACTATGGCTACACCTTC.

There are many counts of this clonotype. The chain carries TRBV2 and TRBJ2-5, with 8 bases aligning to TRBD1. After removal of 7 bases from V and 4 bases from J, the junction contained 5 bases not matched to a gene. The CDR3 totals 13 residues. Germline V gene sequence: CDR1 SNHLY, CDR2 FYNNEI. Here the CDR3 DNA reads TGTGCCAGCAAAGGACAGGGAGGAGAGACCCAGTACTTC. Amino acids: CASKGQGGETQYF.

This clonotype came up a few times. One base away lies a much larger clone, so this may be a sequencing read error. The rearrangement joins TRBV19 to TRBJ1-4, with D possibly TRBD1 on 5 matching bases. Germline V gives CDR1 LNHDA, CDR2 SQIVND (reference sequence). This CDR3 contains 18 residues. The CDR3 bases are TGTGCCAGTAGTCCTCTCATTGCATCGGACACCGCGGTTGAAGAACTGTTTTTT. This gives the protein CASSPLIASDTAVEELFF.

The chain links TRBV6-2 or TRBV6-3 to TRBJ1-1; unclear D gene. V was pared by 4 bases and J by 8 bases, with 8 bases between. Germline V lookup: CDR1 MNHEY, CDR2 SVGEGT. This CDR3 is 11 amino acids long. Here the CDR3 DNA reads TGTGCCAGCAGTTTTCAGACGGAAGCTTTCTTT. Amino acid sequence: CASSFQTEAFF.

This clonotype was counted ten times or more. This chain connects TRBV20-1 to TRBJ1-1; D is perhaps TRBD1 (5 bases). There are 15 residues in the CDR3. The germline V and J ends were trimmed by 1 base and 0 bases, with 12 bases remaining between them. Germline CDR1 is DFQATT and CDR2 is SNEGSKA (reference sequence). The CDR3 DNA reads as TGCAGTGCTAGAGTCCTAACAGGTGTGAACACTGAAGCTTTCTTT. Its protein is CSARVLTGVNTEAFF.

This clonotype was seen repeatedly, ten times or more. This chain joins TRBV28 and TRBJ1-5, with TRBD1 matching 7 bases. The CDR3 contains 14 residues. J was trimmed by 4 bases and V by 6 bases; bases with no gene match: 6. Looked up from germline, CDR1 is MDHEN and CDR2 is SYDVKM. CDR3 sequence: CASRRQGGNQPQHF. The CDR3 region has the DNA TGTGCCAGCAGGAGACAGGGTGGAAATCAGCCCCAGCATTTT.

This clonotype was picked up many times. The rearrangement links TRBV3-1 to TRBJ2-2; D gene uncertain. In germline, CDR1 is LGHDT, CDR2 YNNKEL (reference sequence). The CDR3 contains 13 residues. V gave up 4 bases and J gave up 7 bases, with 10 bases separating them. DNA for the CDR3: TGTGCCAGCAGCCCGATAAGCAACGGGGAGCTGTTTTTT. Residues: CASSPISNGELFF.

This clonotype was seen repeatedly, ten times or more. The genes are TRBV6-1 and TRBJ2-1, with 8 bases lining up with TRBD1. CDR3 length: 15 residues. Germline-derived CDR1 and CDR2 are MNHNS and SASEGT. V dropped 9 bases and J dropped 0; count of bases not matched to a gene: 7. The CDR3 DNA sequence: TGTGCCAGTACTTGGGACAGGAGCTCCTACAATGAGCAGTTCTTC. Translating it yields CASTWDRSSYNEQFF.

This clonotype came up many times. The chain carries TRBV7-9 and TRBJ2-5, with D tentatively TRBD1 (6 bases). CDR3 length: 16 residues. V was pared by 0 bases and J by 2 bases, with 13 bases between. Per germline, CDR1 SEHNR and CDR2 FQNEAQ (reference sequence). The CDR3 is CASSLAHLRGQETQYF. CDR3 in DNA: TGTGCCAGCAGCTTAGCGCATCTGAGGGGGCAAGAGACCCAGTACTTC. Supplemented by reference TRBV7-9 and TRBJ2-5, the full variable domain reads DTGVSQNPRHKITKRGQNVTFRCDPISEHNRLYWYRQTLGQGPEFLTYFQNEAQLEKSRLLSDRFSAERPKGSFSTLEIQRTEQGDSAMYLCASSLAHLRGQETQYFGPGTRLLVL.

There are many counts of this clonotype. V and J are TRBV4-2 and TRBJ1-3; D is ambiguous. The CDR3 loop spans 14 amino acids. CDR1 and CDR2 from the germline V gene are LGHNA and YNFKEQ. Trimming took 1 base from V and 5 from J, leaving 9 bases between them. The CDR3 loop is CASSQGRSRNTIYF. The CDR3 DNA reads as TGTGCCAGCAGCCAAGGACGCAGCAGAAACACCATATATTTT.

There are many counts of this clonotype. This chain links TRBV5-1 with TRBJ2-7; D remains ambiguous. Trimming cost V 1 base and J 4 bases, with 12 bases left between them. CDR3 length: 14 residues. From germline, CDR1 is SGHRS and CDR2 YFSETQ. The CDR3: CASSLRAESYEQYF. The CDR3 DNA reads TGCGCCAGCAGCTTGAGGGCAGAATCTTACGAGCAGTACTTC.